Below are 15 T cell receptor beta chains sequenced from a single sample in a study of blood T cell dynamics during melanoma immunotherapy. Assay: immunoSEQ multiplex PCR; the TCRdb copy retains only in-frame clones and omits some. The sample holds roughly 200 clones; roughly four fifths are singletons and the top ten take under 9.5%. Time point of the sample: week 3, after first cycle of checkpoint inhibitor. The sequenced sample was cell-free DNA from blood, obtained from a patient treated with checkpoint blockade. These receptors were obtained from a human donor with melanoma.

The chain couples TRBV6-1 to TRBJ2-7, with 8 nucleotides matching TRBD2. The germline V gene has CDR1 MNHNS and CDR2 SASEGT. The V segment lost 3 bases and the J segment 6 bases; nucleotides outside the gene matches: 7. The CDR3 has 14 residues. The DNA of the CDR3 is TGTGCCAGCAGTGATACCCTCAGCGGGAGCGAGCAGTACGTC. Translated, it gives CASSDTLSGSEQYV.

This chain joins TRBV5-5 and TRBJ1-5; no clear D gene. The V end lost 7 bases, the J end lost 5 bases, and 7 bases lay between the germline ends. The germline V gene encodes CDR1 SGHKS and CDR2 YYEKEE (reference sequence). CDR3 length equals 11 residues. This CDR3 is CASGVDQPQHF. The DNA for the CDR3 is TGTGCCAGCGGGGTGGATCAGCCCCAGCATTTT.

The chain combines TRBV7-3 with TRBJ2-7; 10 bases line up with TRBD2. The germline CDR1 and CDR2 sequences are SGHTA and FQGTGA. V was pared by 5 bases and J by 7 bases, with 14 bases of the junction left unmatched. CDR3 size: 16 residues. Written as DNA, the CDR3 is TGTGCCAGCAGCCCCCTGAGCGGGAGGGCCTGGTGGGAGCAGTACGTC. Translated, it gives CASSPLSGRAWWEQYV.

CDR3 DNA: TGCGCCAGCAGCAGTAGTGGGGCCCAAGAGACCCAGTACTTC. This translates into CASSSSGAQETQYF. This chain uses TRBV5-1 with TRBJ2-5, with TRBD1 as a possible D gene (5 bases). V shed 4 bases and J shed 1 base, with 11 bases lying between them. The V gene's germline CDR1 is SGHRS and CDR2 YFSETQ. The CDR3 spans 14 residues.

J is TRBJ1-2 and V is TRBV30, with D hard to call. The CDR3 has 15 residues. Trimming removed 4 bases from V and 3 bases from J, with 18 bases in between. Per the germline V gene, CDR1 is GTSNPN and CDR2 is SVGIG (reference sequence). CDR3 sequence reads: CAWTIGLSFDYGYTF. In DNA form, the CDR3 reads TGTGCCTGGACGATTGGACTGTCGTTCGACTATGGCTACACCTTC.

This clone was counted between two and nine times. The V gene is TRBV28, the J gene TRBJ1-1; D is uncertain. Germline V gene data show CDR1 as MDHEN and CDR2 as SYDVKM. CDR3 size: 11 residues. Trimming took 4 bases from V and 2 from J, leaving 2 bases between them. CDR3 in amino acids: CASSSNTEAFF. In DNA form, the CDR3 reads TGTGCCAGCAGTTCTAACACTGAAGCTTTCTTT. Combining the CDR3 with reference TRBV28 and TRBJ1-1 gives the whole variable domain DVKVTQSSRYLVKRTGEKVFLECVQDMDHENMFWYRQDPGLGLRLIYFSYDVKMKEKGDIPEGYSVSREKKERFSLILESASTNQTSMYLCASSSNTEAFFGQGTRLTVV.

This clone was recorded only once. The chain has TRBV2 and TRBJ2-1; the D gene could be TRBD1 or TRBD2 (7 bases each). Trimming stripped 6 bases from V and 1 base from J, with 31 bases between. The germline V gene has CDR1 SNHLY and CDR2 FYNNEI. This CDR3 has 21 amino acids. The CDR3 loop is CASRAPGLRGGRTVSYNEQFF. The DNA for the CDR3 is TGTGCCAGCAGAGCCCCAGGTCTCAGGGGGGGGCGCACTGTTTCCTACAATGAGCAGTTCTTC.

The chain employs TRBV7-9 and TRBJ2-6, with TRBD2 identical over 7 bases. The germline V gene has CDR1 SEHNR and CDR2 FQNEAQ (reference sequence). The CDR3 has 16 residues. Trimming at V came to 1 base and at J to 2 bases, leaving 2 bases not matched to a gene. In DNA form, the CDR3 reads TGTGCCAGCAGCTTAGGGGGAGGGACTGGGGCCAACGTCCTGACTTTC. This codes for CASSLGGGTGANVLTF. The complete variable domain, with remaining parts taken from reference TRBV7-9 and TRBJ2-6, reads DTGVSQNPRHKITKRGQNVTFRCDPISEHNRLYWYRQTLGQGPEFLTYFQNEAQLEKSRLLSDRFSAERPKGSFSTLEIQRTEQGDSAMYLCASSLGGGTGANVLTFGAGSRLTVL.

This rearrangement joins TRBV9 to TRBJ2-2; 7 nucleotides match TRBD2. This CDR3 is built from 17 residues. The V segment lost 1 base and the J segment 2 bases; nucleotides outside the gene matches: 8. Germline assignment: CDR1 SGDLS and CDR2 YYNGEE. The CDR3 DNA reads TGTGCCAGCAGCGTACAGCGGGATAAGGGAAACACCGGGGAGCTGTTTTTT. It encodes CASSVQRDKGNTGELFF. The whole variable domain, filled in from reference TRBV9 and TRBJ2-2, reads DSGVTQTPKHLITATGQRVTLRCSPRSGDLSVYWYQQSLDQGLQFLIQYYNGEERAKGNILERFSAQQFPDLHSELNLSSLELGDSALYFCASSVQRDKGNTGELFFGEGSRLTVL.

The chain carries TRBV7-2 and TRBJ2-2, with a tentative D call TRBD2 (6 bases). The length of the CDR3 is 15 residues. Deletions cut 3 bases from V and 2 bases from J, with 10 bases between. Germline V lookup: CDR1 SGHTA, CDR2 FQGNSA. Here the CDR3 DNA reads TGTGCCAGCAGCTTTATGGGGGGTAACACCGGGGAGCTGTTTTTT. Amino acids: CASSFMGGNTGELFF.

V gene TRBV29-1 combines with J gene TRBJ1-4; tentative D call: TRBD1 (5 bases). The germline V and J ends were trimmed by 4 bases and 2 bases, with 8 bases remaining between them. CDR3 length: 13 residues. The germline CDR1 and CDR2 sequences are SQVTM and ANQGSEA. DNA for the CDR3: TGCAGCGTTGTAGGGGCCACTAATGAAAAACTGTTTTTT. This encodes CSVVGATNEKLFF. The variable domain in full, completed from reference TRBV29-1 and TRBJ1-4, reads SAVISQKPSRDICQRGTSLTIQCQVDSQVTMMFWYRQQPGQSLTLIATANQGSEATYESGFVIDKFPISRPNLTFSTLTVSNMSPEDSSIYLCSVVGATNEKLFFGSGTQLSVL.

The J gene is TRBJ2-3, the V gene TRBV5-1, with D possibly TRBD1 on 6 matching bases. Trimming took 7 bases from V and 0 from J, leaving 18 bases between them. Germline CDR1 reads SGHRS; CDR2 reads YFSETQ. The CDR3 totals 16 residues. The CDR3 DNA reads TGCGCCAGCCGCACCCTAGGGGGTCATAGCACAGATACGCAGTATTTT. This codes for CASRTLGGHSTDTQYF.

V is TRBV30 and J is TRBJ1-2; TRBD1 matches 10 bases. Germline CDR1 is GTSNPN and CDR2 is SVGIG (reference sequence). Trimming took 3 bases from V and 7 from J; bases not matched to a gene: 5. The CDR3 covers 13 residues. The CDR3 nucleotides are TGTGCCTGGAGGGACAGGGGGATATTTGGCTACACCTTC. The encoded protein is CAWRDRGIFGYTF.

The chain links TRBV23-1 to TRBJ1-5; D perhaps matches TRBD1 (5 bases). TRBV23-1 is treated as an ORF (open reading frame) with a function not yet certain. The V and J ends lost 3 bases and 1 base respectively, with 10 bases between them. The CDR3 runs 15 residues. The CDR3 bases are TGCGCCAGCAGTCAGGGGGGACCGAGCAATCAGCCCCAGCATTTT. This gives the protein CASSQGGPSNQPQHF.

The gene calls are TRBV27 and TRBJ2-7; TRBD1 aligns across 8 bases. With V trimmed by 5 bases and J by 4 bases, 4 bases remained unmatched. Germline lookup yields CDR1 MNHEY and CDR2 SMNVEV (reference sequence). The CDR3 is made up of 13 amino acids. CDR3 sequence: CASSPGQGYEQYV. The CDR3 DNA sequence: TGTGCCAGCAGTCCCGGACAGGGTTACGAGCAGTACGTC.